This T cell receptor (beta chain) derives from a study of T-cell reconstitution after alpha-beta-depleted transplantation in children. Study-wide findings and caveats: As was reported, about two months after transplant, alpha-beta T cells came from several hundred expanded graft clones.

Library preparation (for TCRbeta) was performed with unique molecular identifiers. TCRdb re-called the PCR reads through MiXCR, storing one row per CDR3 protein. Of 15,000 to 20,000 distinct CDR3 sequences detected, around an eighth appear once; the ten largest clones hold approximately 71%. Details on this clonotype: The antigen remains unidentified.

The CDR3 extends over 14 amino acids. Germline V gene lookup returns CDR1 SGHTA and CDR2 FQGNSA. The V and J ends lost 1 base and 3 bases respectively, with 6 bases between them. This TCR was recovered from a boy in the first two years of life who had a stem cell transplant for Wiskott-Aldrich syndrome, so the T cells may come from the graft donor. The sample consisted of PBMCs, mostly from graft donor cells, taken 180 days after TCRalphabeta/CD19-depleted stem cell transplant. The J gene is TRBJ1-4, the V gene TRBV7-2; no firm D call. CDR3 protein: CASSLVGSNEKLFF. The CDR3 coding sequence is TGTGCCAGCAGCTTAGTAGGGTCTAATGAAAAACTGTTTTTT.